This TCR beta chain was sequenced in a study of blood T cells in healthy people across ages. Study-wide findings and caveats: Without sorted subsets, naive and antigen-experienced compartments could not be conclusively compared. Diversity was higher, and naive CD4+ cells more numerous, in long-lived donors than in aged donors. Per million T cells, TCR beta diversity dropped about linearly as age rose.

Looked up from germline, CDR1 is SGHTA and CDR2 is FQGNSA. CDR3 length: 14 amino acids. Trimming removed 3 bases from V and 10 bases from J; junction bases left unmatched: 8. Combining a sample-barcoded 5' primer with a J-beta primer mix, a second PCR ran for roughly 7 to 11 cycles. TCRdb ran MiXCR on the 5' RACE reads and lists one entry per CDR3 protein. Found here are about 570,000 distinct CDR3 sequences, 27% of them singletons; the top ten hold around 20%. This clonotype was counted only a few times. Its antigen remains unidentified. The rearrangement joins TRBV7-2 to TRBJ2-5; 10 bases are shared with TRBD2. This TCR was sampled from a woman aged 65 to 85 in good health. The sequenced sample consisted of blood. CDR3 sequence reads: CASSFASGGLGQYF. The CDR3 nucleotides read TGTGCCAGCAGCTTCGCTAGCGGGGGCCTAGGCCAGTACTTC.